A few counts support the clone carrying this TCR beta chain. One end of the junction is discordant with germline, which a read error may explain. This specimen belongs to a study of blood T cell repertoires in COVID-19. Study summary: From T cells, B-cell-depleted T cells, or PBMCs came the material, which was cDNA or gDNA.

In the authors' workflow: It was from reference gene primer amplification that nucleated cell counts were estimated. The repertoire was sequenced with immunoSEQ multiplex PCR; TCRdb's copy has only in-frame clones and lacks some. The V and J calls and clone size are taken from that table; D and trimming were inferred from the DNA. The profile shows roughly 100,000 clones, around 80% of them singletons. The sequence was obtained from a man aged 60 to 69 with active or convalescent COVID-19. Sequenced input: peripheral blood.

Written as DNA, the CDR3 is TGTGCCAGCAGCTTTACTACGACAGGTAGACAATCTTTT. It is translated as CASSFTTTGRQSF. V gene TRBV5-4 combines with J gene TRBJ1-5; D might be TRBD1 (6 bases). This CDR3 spans 13 amino acids. Per germline, CDR1 SGHNT and CDR2 YYREEE (reference sequence).